The 20 T cell receptor beta chains given below trace back to one sample, sequenced in a study of beta chain features in type 1 diabetes. Their target antigens are unknown. All of the isolated RNA was reverse transcribed, so expressed TCRB transcripts were sequenced. Profiling relied on immunoSEQ multiplex PCR, and the TCRdb table lists in-frame clones only, not all of them. Among more than 120,000 clones, less than 15% were seen once, and the ten largest hold less than 1.5%. Study-wide results and limits: Among patients with Type 1 diabetes, TCRB CDR3s were moderately but significantly shorter in every one of the four CD4+ subsets.

Sequenced material: central memory CD4+ T cells from blood. The receptor source for this set is a man in his late teens or twenties with type 1 diabetes.

This clone was seen only a few times. J is TRBJ1-2 and V is TRBV10-3; D not certain. Germline lookup yields CDR1 ENHRY and CDR2 SYGVKD. This CDR3 has 12 amino acids. Deletions cut 0 bases from V and 8 bases from J, with 7 bases between. The DNA for the CDR3 is TGTGCCATCAGTGAGTCGAAGGTCGGCTACACCTTC. It yields the protein CAISESKVGYTF.

V is TRBV6-1 and J is TRBJ2-3; the match to TRBD2 covers 8 bases. The V gene end was trimmed by 2 bases and the J gene end by 5 bases; junction bases not matched to a gene: 9. Germline CDR1 is MNHNS and CDR2 is SASEGT. This CDR3 is built from 16 residues. CDR3 bases: TGTGCCAGCAGTGAATGGACGGGGGGGAATTTAGATACGCAGTATTTT. It translates to CASSEWTGGNLDTQYF.

This chain links TRBV6-5 with TRBJ1-2, with a weak D call TRBD1 (6 bases). Germline V gene lookup returns CDR1 MNHEY and CDR2 SVGAGI. The V and J ends lost 5 bases and 3 bases respectively, with 16 bases between them. The CDR3 loop spans 15 amino acids. The CDR3 is CASSNPRGGYYGYTF. The CDR3 DNA follows: TGTGCCAGCAGTAACCCTCGAGGGGGGTACTATGGCTACACCTTC.

J is TRBJ1-1 and V is TRBV30; 7 bases agree with TRBD1. V dropped 0 bases and J dropped 10; count of bases not matched to a gene: 14. CDR3 length equals 15 residues. The V gene's germline CDR1 is GTSNPN and CDR2 SVGIG (reference sequence). The CDR3 DNA reads TGTGCCTGGAGTGTATTGGGACAGCCTCATAGGGTAGCTTTCTTT. It translates to CAWSVLGQPHRVAFF.

As concerns this clone: The junction does not match germline at one end; this may be a read error. The genes are TRBV28 and TRBJ1-3; D remains ambiguous. Germline assignment: CDR1 MDHEN and CDR2 SYDVKM. The CDR3 totals 13 residues. Here the CDR3 DNA reads TGTGCCAGCAGTCCCTCTGCTGGGAACACCATATATTTT. It specifies CASSPSAGNTIYF.

This clone was found a few times. The CDR3 protein is CASAIPEGEQFF. CDR3 sequence (DNA): TGCGCCAGCGCGATCCCGGAAGGTGAGCAGTTCTTC. The chain joins TRBV5-1 to TRBJ2-1; D not certain. The V and J ends lost 7 bases and 9 bases respectively, with 14 bases between them. Looked up from germline, CDR1 is SGHRS and CDR2 is YFSETQ. This CDR3 has 12 residues. The full variable domain, in which reference TRBV5-1 and TRBJ2-1 provide the parts outside the CDR3, is KAGVTQTPRYLIKTRGQQVTLSCSPISGHRSVSWYQQTPGQGLQFLFEYFSETQRNKGNFPGRFSGRQFSNSRSEMNVSTLELGDSALYLCASAIPEGEQFFGPGTRLTVL.

The chain couples TRBV30 to TRBJ2-3; TRBD1 matches 7 bases. The germline V gene encodes CDR1 GTSNPN and CDR2 SVGIG (reference sequence). V shed 3 bases, J shed 2 bases, and the junction held 5 bases outside the gene matches. The CDR3 sequence is 14 residues long. For the CDR3, the DNA is TGTGCCTGGAGGACAGGGAGTCCCACAGATACGCAGTATTTT. Amino acid sequence: CAWRTGSPTDTQYF. Combining the CDR3 with reference TRBV30 and TRBJ2-3 gives the whole variable domain SQTIHQWPATLVQPVGSPLSLECTVEGTSNPNLYWYRQAAGRGLQLLFYSVGIGQISSEVPQNLSASRPQDRQFILSSKKLLLSDSGFYLCAWRTGSPTDTQYFGPGTRLTVL.

This clone was counted only a few times. V gene TRBV20-1 combines with J gene TRBJ1-2; D is unresolved. Germline CDR1 DFQATT, CDR2 SNEGSKA (reference sequence). The CDR3 loop spans 11 amino acids. The V gene lost 6 bases and the J gene lost 7 bases, with 12 bases spanning the gap. The CDR3 nucleotides are TGCAGTGCCCGGTGGCCAAGTGGCTACACCTTC. It translates to CSARWPSGYTF.

For the CDR3, the DNA is TGTGCCTGGAGTGGACTTTCAGGAAGAAACACCATATATTTT. This sequence encodes CAWSGLSGRNTIYF. The chain carries TRBV30 and TRBJ1-3; D is ambiguous. Germline loops: CDR1 GTSNPN, CDR2 SVGIG (reference sequence). The V and J ends lost 1 base and 5 bases respectively, with 12 bases between them. The CDR3 sequence is 14 residues long.

This chain joins TRBV7-2 and TRBJ2-3; 9 bases match TRBD2. J gave up 3 bases and V 1 base, and 11 bases lay outside the gene matches. The germline V gene has CDR1 SGHTA and CDR2 FQGNSA. This CDR3 has 18 residues. CDR3 loop: CASSLVVGAGGPTDTQYF. In DNA form, the CDR3 reads TGTGCCAGCAGCTTAGTAGTTGGAGCGGGGGGACCGACAGATACGCAGTATTTT.

This clone was observed at least ten times. The chain uses TRBV15 and TRBJ1-2, with a tentative D call TRBD1 (5 bases). The CDR3 consists of 18 residues. Germline CDR1 and CDR2: LNHNV and YYDKDF (reference sequence). Trimming shortened V by 6 bases and J by 4 bases, and 27 bases separated the two germline ends. Here the CDR3 DNA reads TGTGCCACCAGTAACCCTGGTCCCCAAGGGGTCCAGAGCTATGGCTACACCTTC. Translated: CATSNPGPQGVQSYGYTF.

The chain joins TRBV19 to TRBJ1-1, with 8 nucleotides matching TRBD1. The CDR3 spans 13 residues. J lost 5 bases, V lost 9 bases, and 8 bases had no gene match. Germline loops: CDR1 LNHDA, CDR2 SQIVND (reference sequence). The CDR3 sequence is CASRRTGQTEAFF. For the CDR3, the DNA is TGTGCCAGCCGCCGGACAGGGCAGACTGAAGCTTTCTTT.

This clone has just a few counts. The chain links TRBV5-1 to TRBJ2-2; the D gene is possibly TRBD1 (5 bases). Between the trimmed V and J ends, which lost 7 bases and 7 bases, there was a span of 17 bases. The germline V gene has CDR1 SGHRS and CDR2 YFSETQ. The CDR3 runs 14 residues. CDR3 nucleotides: TGCGCCAGCCTCAACCCGAAGCAGGGCGGGGAGCTGTTTTTT. The encoded protein is CASLNPKQGGELFF.

About this clone: A much larger clone is a single base away; this may be a read error. This sequence joins TRBV9 and TRBJ1-5, with 7 nucleotides matching TRBD1. There are 13 residues in the CDR3. The V and J ends lost 2 bases and 5 bases, in that order; junction bases with no gene match: 1. Germline values: CDR1 SGDLS, CDR2 YYNGEE. This chain's CDR3 is CASSVQGDQPQHF. CDR3 DNA: TGTGCCAGCAGCGTTCAGGGGGATCAGCCCCAGCATTTT.

Only a few counts were recorded for this clone. The V and J genes are TRBV5-1 and TRBJ2-3; possible D gene TRBD2, 6 bases. V gave up 1 base and J gave up 1 base, with 16 bases separating them. Germline V CDR1 and CDR2: SGHRS, YFSETQ. The CDR3 loop spans 17 amino acids. The CDR3 nucleotides read TGCGCCAGCAGCTTGAGGCCGGGCGGGGAACGCACAGATACGCAGTATTTT. It encodes CASSLRPGGERTDTQYF. Full variable domain (missing parts from reference TRBV5-1 and TRBJ2-3): KAGVTQTPRYLIKTRGQQVTLSCSPISGHRSVSWYQQTPGQGLQFLFEYFSETQRNKGNFPGRFSGRQFSNSRSEMNVSTLELGDSALYLCASSLRPGGERTDTQYFGPGTRLTVL.

This clone was detected ten times or more. CDR3 DNA sequence: TGTGCCAGCAGCAGCGTAGCGGGGGCCTACAATGAGCAGTTCTTC. Translating it yields CASSSVAGAYNEQFF. This chain joins TRBV7-2 and TRBJ2-1; 9 bases match TRBD2. The V and J ends lost 5 bases and 2 bases, in that order; junction bases with no gene match: 4. The CDR3 has 15 amino acids. The germline gives CDR1 SGHTA, CDR2 FQGNSA.

This clone was seen many times. The chain employs TRBV6-5 and TRBJ2-1, with TRBD2 matching over 9 bases. CDR1 is MNHEY and CDR2 is SVGAGI in the germline V gene. The CDR3 spans 14 residues. The trim removed 6 bases at V and 6 bases at J, leaving 6 bases unmatched. The CDR3 region has the DNA TGTGCCAGCAGGCCTAGCGGGGAGGGCAATGAGCAGTTCTTC. Its protein product is CASRPSGEGNEQFF.

Points on this clone: Only one base separates this from a far larger clonotype, so it likely reflects a read error. This chain uses TRBV6-5 with TRBJ1-3; D might be TRBD1 (5 bases). V was clipped by 6 bases and J by 2 bases, with 8 bases between them. From germline, CDR1 is MNHEY and CDR2 SVGAGI. The CDR3 is 13 residues long. CDR3 protein: CASSLDTGNTIYF. In nucleotides, the CDR3 is TGTGCCAGCAGCTTGGACACTGGAAACACCATATATTTT.

The chain uses TRBV14 and TRBJ1-2; 10 nucleotides agree with TRBD1. V shed 4 bases and J 4 bases; nucleotides not matched to a gene: 3. The V gene's germline CDR1 is SGHDN and CDR2 FVKESK. This CDR3 contains 14 residues. CDR3 in amino acids: CASSPRDRGYGYTF. DNA of the CDR3: TGTGCCAGCAGCCCCAGGGACAGGGGCTATGGCTACACCTTC.

V usage is TRBV19 and J usage is TRBJ2-3; D uncertain. The CDR3 extends over 13 amino acids. The V end lost 4 bases, the J end lost 1 base, and 6 bases lay between the germline ends. Germline loops: CDR1 LNHDA, CDR2 SQIVND (reference sequence). For the CDR3, the DNA is TGTGCCAGTAGTAGCGGCGGCACAGATACGCAGTATTTT. The encoded protein is CASSSGGTDTQYF. Based on the CDR3 plus reference TRBV19 and TRBJ2-3, the full variable domain is DGGITQSPKYLFRKEGQNVTLSCEQNLNHDAMYWYRQDPGQGLRLIYYSQIVNDFQKGDIAEGYSVSREKKESFPLTVTSAQKNPTAFYLCASSSGGTDTQYFGPGTRLTVL.